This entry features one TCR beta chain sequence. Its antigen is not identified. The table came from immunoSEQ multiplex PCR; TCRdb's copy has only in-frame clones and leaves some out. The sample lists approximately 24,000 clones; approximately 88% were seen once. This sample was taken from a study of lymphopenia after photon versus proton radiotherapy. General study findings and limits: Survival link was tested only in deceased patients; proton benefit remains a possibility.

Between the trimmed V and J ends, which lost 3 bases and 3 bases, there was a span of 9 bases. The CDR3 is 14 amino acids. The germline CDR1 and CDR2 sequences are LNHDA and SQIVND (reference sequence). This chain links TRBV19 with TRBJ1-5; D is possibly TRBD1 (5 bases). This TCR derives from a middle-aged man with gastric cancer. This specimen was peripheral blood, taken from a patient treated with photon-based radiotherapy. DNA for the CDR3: TGTGCCAGTAGTATTCGACAGTTCAATCAGCCCCAGCATTTT. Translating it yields CASSIRQFNQPQHF.